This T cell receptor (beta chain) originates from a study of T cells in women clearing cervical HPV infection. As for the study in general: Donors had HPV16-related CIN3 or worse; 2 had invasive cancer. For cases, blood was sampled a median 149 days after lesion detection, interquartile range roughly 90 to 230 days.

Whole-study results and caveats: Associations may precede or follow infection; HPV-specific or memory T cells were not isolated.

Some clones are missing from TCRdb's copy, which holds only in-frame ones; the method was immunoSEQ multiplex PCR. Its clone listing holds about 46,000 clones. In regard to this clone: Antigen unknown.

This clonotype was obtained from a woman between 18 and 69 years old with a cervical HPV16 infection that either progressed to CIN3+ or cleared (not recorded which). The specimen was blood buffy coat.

CDR3 protein: CASRRGESYYNDYTF. CDR3 DNA (partial): TGTGCCAGTAGGCGGGGCGAAAGCTACTACAATGAC. The chain combines TRBV19 with TRBJ1-2, with D perhaps matching TRBD1 (5 bases). The CDR3 end is not reached by the read, which stops 3 residues before it; the germline J gene fills it in. Germline CDR1 is LNHDA and CDR2 is SQIVND (reference sequence). CDR3 length: 15 residues.